This T cell receptor beta chain was retrieved from a study of OX40 agonist ivuxolimab in advanced cancers. Produced via immunoSEQ multiplex PCR; TCRdb's table is partial and in-frame only. The sample yields around 50,000 clones, 80% to 90% seen once. V dropped 0 bases and J dropped 2 bases, with 9 bases sitting between them. Germline V gene lookup returns CDR1 SGHDT and CDR2 YYEEEE. The CDR3 totals 16 residues. Specimen: CD4+ or CD8+ T cells sorted from blood, collected in a trial of the OX40 agonist ivuxolimab. The receptor was isolated from an adult with an advanced solid tumor such as melanoma, head and neck, liver or kidney cancer. The rearrangement joins TRBV5-6 to TRBJ2-6; D may be TRBD1 (5 bases). The CDR3 sequence is CASSLVGRAGANVLTF. The CDR3 DNA is TGTGCCAGCAGCTTGGTCGGCAGGGCTGGGGCCAACGTCCTGACTTTC.